This entry lists 18 T cell receptor beta chains sequenced from one sample in a study of cytomegalovirus exposure and HLA in healthy donors. TCRdb's copy holds only in-frame clones and misses some; the assay was immunoSEQ multiplex PCR. Of under 200,000 clones in the sample, about 96% are singletons; the top ten hold about 0.94%. The specimen sequenced was PBMCs. These receptors were taken from a woman aged 18 to 35 in good health and CMV-seronegative.

This clone appeared once. The chain has TRBV30 and TRBJ1-5, with D possibly matching TRBD1 (5 bases). Deletions cut 2 bases from V and 4 bases from J, with 9 bases between. This CDR3 spans 13 amino acids. Germline CDR1 and CDR2: GTSNPN and SVGIG (reference sequence). DNA for the CDR3: TGTGCCTGGAGTCCGGGGGTGAATCAGCCCCAGCATTTT. This sequence encodes CAWSPGVNQPQHF. The complete variable domain, with remaining parts taken from reference TRBV30 and TRBJ1-5, reads SQTIHQWPATLVQPVGSPLSLECTVEGTSNPNLYWYRQAAGRGLQLLFYSVGIGQISSEVPQNLSASRPQDRQFILSSKKLLLSDSGFYLCAWSPGVNQPQHFGDGTRLSIL.

The chain uses TRBV18 and TRBJ1-1; no firm D call. Germline CDR1 is KGHSH and CDR2 is LQKENI. The CDR3 spans 16 residues. V dropped 5 bases and J dropped 1 base, with 17 bases sitting between them. As DNA, the CDR3 is TGTGCCAGCTCAAGCTCGGCGGAGGCTAAGAACACTGAAGCTTTCTTT. Protein product: CASSSSAEAKNTEAFF.

CDR3 bases: TGTGCCAGCAGCCCAGGGGGCATGAACACTGAAGCTTTCTTT. This sequence encodes CASSPGGMNTEAFF. The rearrangement uses TRBV9 and TRBJ1-1; TRBD1 agrees at 8 bases. The CDR3 is 14 residues long. The ends lost 4 bases at V and 0 bases at J; junction bases unmatched: 2. Per the germline V gene, CDR1 is SGDLS and CDR2 is YYNGEE.

The chain employs TRBV7-6 and TRBJ1-6, with 7 bases matching TRBD1. Germline V gene sequence: CDR1 SGHVS, CDR2 FNYEAQ. Losses at the gene ends were 0 bases for V and 14 bases for J; bases not matched to a gene: 4. This CDR3 is 13 amino acids long. Here the CDR3 DNA reads TGTGCCAGCAGCTTAGCGGGGGACAGTTCCCTCCACTTT. It specifies CASSLAGDSSLHF.

The gene calls are TRBV9 and TRBJ2-3; 11 nucleotides align to TRBD2. The V segment lost 0 bases and the J segment 5 bases; nucleotides outside the gene matches: 8. CDR1 is SGDLS, CDR2 YYNGEE, per germline. The length of the CDR3 is 17 residues. The CDR3 coding sequence is TGTGCCAGCAGCGTAGATCTAGCGGGGGGCCGGGGAGATACGCAGTATTTT. Its protein product is CASSVDLAGGRGDTQYF.

The chain combines TRBV5-4 with TRBJ2-7, with TRBD1 as a possible D gene (6 bases). CDR3 length equals 16 residues. Trimming pared 3 bases from V and 3 bases from J, leaving 19 bases between. The germline V gene encodes CDR1 SGHNT and CDR2 YYREEE (reference sequence). The CDR3 coding sequence is TGTGCCAGCAGCTGGAAACCGGGACACCTCTACTACGAGCAGTACTTC. This encodes CASSWKPGHLYYEQYF.

The chain carries TRBV7-9 and TRBJ2-2; 9 bases align to TRBD1. V was clipped by 6 bases and J by 1 base; unmatched bases: 12. Germline loops: CDR1 SEHNR, CDR2 FQNEAQ (reference sequence). This CDR3 comprises 18 residues. CDR3 amino acids: CASRPHPRDRENTGELFF. Written as DNA, the CDR3 is TGTGCCAGCAGACCTCACCCCCGGGACAGGGAGAACACCGGGGAGCTGTTTTTT.

This chain joins TRBV7-9 and TRBJ1-4, with TRBD1 matching over 10 bases. This CDR3 is built from 15 residues. The trim removed 4 bases at V and 5 bases at J, leaving 4 bases unmatched. Germline V gives CDR1 SEHNR, CDR2 FQNEAQ (reference sequence). CDR3: CASSSRDRGNEKLFF. The CDR3 DNA is TGTGCCAGCAGCTCCCGGGACAGGGGCAATGAAAAACTGTTTTTT.

The V gene is TRBV7-9, the J gene TRBJ1-2; D is unresolved. V was shortened by 3 bases and J by 0 bases, with 8 bases between the two germline ends. Per germline, CDR1 SEHNR and CDR2 FQNEAQ (reference sequence). The CDR3 totals 14 residues. The CDR3 DNA follows: TGTGCCAGCAGCTTTGCTGCAGCTAACTATGGCTACACCTTC. Translation gives CASSFAAANYGYTF.

The chain recombines TRBV27 with TRBJ1-4; weak D call: TRBD1 (6 bases). The CDR3 has 17 amino acids. V was trimmed by 4 bases and J by 2 bases, leaving 17 bases between them. CDR1 MNHEY and CDR2 SMNVEV come from the germline V gene (reference sequence). The DNA for the CDR3 is TGTGCCAGCAGTTCGACAGGTCCCCGGGTCACTAATGAAAAACTGTTTTTT. This encodes CASSSTGPRVTNEKLFF. Full variable domain (remainder filled in from reference TRBV27 and TRBJ1-4): EAQVTQNPRYLITVTGKKLTVTCSQNMNHEYMSWYRQDPGLGLRQIYYSMNVEVTDKGDVPEGYKVSRKEKRNFPLILESPSPNQTSLYFCASSSTGPRVTNEKLFFGSGTQLSVL.

To note about this clone: One end of the junction fails to match germline, which may point to a read error. This chain links TRBV7-7 with TRBJ2-5, with 7 nucleotides matching TRBD2. From germline, CDR1 is SSHAT and CDR2 FNYEAQ (reference sequence). The CDR3 covers 15 residues. CDR3 DNA sequence: TGTGCTAGCAGCTTAGAGTCCACAACGGGGGGGACCCAGTACTTC. Protein: CASSLESTTGGTQYF.

The chain is built from TRBV30 and TRBJ2-7; D perhaps matches TRBD1 (6 bases). Trimming removed 5 bases at V and 3 bases at J, with 14 bases between. Germline lookup yields CDR1 GTSNPN and CDR2 SVGIG (reference sequence). The CDR3 covers 13 residues. The CDR3, as DNA: TGTGCCTGGGCCTCGGTCAGGGGCTACGAGCAGTACTTC. This translates into CAWASVRGYEQYF.

V is TRBV13 and J is TRBJ2-7; D perhaps matches TRBD2 (6 bases). The CDR3 contains 15 residues. With 5 bases removed from V and 3 bases from J, the gap between germline ends came to 17 bases. Germline lookup yields CDR1 PRHDT and CDR2 FYEKMQ (reference sequence). CDR3 nucleotide sequence: TGTGCCAGCAGCAGGGCGGGACGCGGAAACTACGAGCAGTACTTC. Its protein product is CASSRAGRGNYEQYF. Together with reference TRBV13 and TRBJ2-7, the CDR3 gives the full variable domain: AAGVIQSPRHLIKEKRETATLKCYPIPRHDTVYWYQQGPGQDPQFLISFYEKMQSDKGSIPDRFSAQQFSDYHSELNMSSLELGDSALYFCASSRAGRGNYEQYFGPGTRLTVT.

This chain joins TRBV5-1 and TRBJ2-4, with 7 bases fitting TRBD1. The CDR3 runs 14 residues. From germline, CDR1 is SGHRS and CDR2 YFSETQ. V shed 4 bases and J 9 bases; nucleotides not matched to a gene: 10. This CDR3 is CASSTKGQDGIQYF. As DNA, the CDR3 is TGCGCCAGCAGCACAAAAGGACAGGATGGCATTCAGTACTTC.

The rearrangement joins TRBV29-1 to TRBJ1-1; D perhaps matches TRBD1 (6 bases). This CDR3 has 12 residues. V lost 8 bases, J lost 11 bases, and 21 bases lay in between. Looked up from germline, CDR1 is SQVTM and CDR2 is ANQGSEA. This CDR3 is CSIIEQGFEAFF. The DNA for the CDR3 is TGCAGCATAATCGAACAGGGTTTTGAGGCTTTCTTT. Complete variable domain (other parts from reference TRBV29-1 and TRBJ1-1): SAVISQKPSRDICQRGTSLTIQCQVDSQVTMMFWYRQQPGQSLTLIATANQGSEATYESGFVIDKFPISRPNLTFSTLTVSNMSPEDSSIYLCSIIEQGFEAFFGQGTRLTVV.

As to this clone: In the same sample, other DNA sequences code for this CDR3. V gene TRBV4-3 combines with J gene TRBJ2-7; 10 bases line up with TRBD1. The trim removed 3 bases at V and 2 bases at J, leaving 4 bases unmatched. This CDR3 has 15 amino acids. Germline V gives CDR1 LGHNA, CDR2 YSLEER. DNA for the CDR3: TGCGCCAGCAGCCAGGGACAGGGGTGGACCTACGAGCAGTACTTC. This gives the protein CASSQGQGWTYEQYF.

The J gene is TRBJ1-2, the V gene TRBV7-9; D is uncertain. CDR1 SEHNR and CDR2 FQNEAQ come from the germline V gene (reference sequence). This CDR3 spans 15 amino acids. Trimming stripped 2 bases from V and 6 bases from J, with 16 bases between. The CDR3 here is CASSLNGLGRDGYTF. The CDR3 DNA follows: TGTGCCAGCAGCTTAAACGGACTGGGTCGGGATGGCTACACCTTC.

The V and J genes are TRBV11-2 and TRBJ2-5, with 8 bases matching TRBD2. The CDR3 runs 14 residues. CDR1 and CDR2 (germline): SGHAT, FQNNGV. The V segment lost 4 bases and the J segment 4 bases; nucleotides outside the gene matches: 5. CDR3 sequence: CASSSPREGETQYF. In DNA form, the CDR3 reads TGTGCCAGCAGCTCACCACGGGAGGGAGAGACCCAGTACTTC.